These 19 T cell receptor beta chains were sequenced from one sample in a study of regulatory T cells in long-lasting Graves disease. Time point indicated: newly diagnosed GD, antithyroid drugs for less than 3 months. Preparation of the TCR library used RNA extracted from PBMCs. With iRepertoire HTBI primers and Arm-PCR of CDR3 regions, TCR beta libraries were built. TCRdb reprocessed the multiplex PCR reads via MiXCR and lists one record per CDR3 protein. The table shows under 500,000 distinct CDR3 sequences, with around 15% occurring only once. The sample was also reused in another study, on T cells in Graves' hyperthyroidism and ophthalmopathy.

The sample consisted of peripheral blood mononuclear cells (PBMCs), taken at new diagnosis, from a patient treated with antithyroid drugs. These receptors originate from a woman in her twenties or thirties with Graves disease.

In its sample, this clonotype was seen a few times. V usage is TRBV9 and J usage is TRBJ2-3, with a tentative D call TRBD2 (6 bases). This CDR3 is built from 14 residues. Trimming removed 4 bases at V and 4 bases at J, with 13 bases between. Per the germline V gene, CDR1 is SGDLS and CDR2 is YYNGEE. As DNA, the CDR3 is TGTGCCAGCAGCCCGAGTCCGGGGGCAGATACGCAGTATTTT. Amino acids: CASSPSPGADTQYF.

This clonotype occurred many times. V and J are TRBV20-1 and TRBJ2-5, with 8 positions matching TRBD1. The ends lost 5 bases at V and 2 bases at J; junction bases unmatched: 1. Germline V lookup: CDR1 DFQATT, CDR2 SNEGSKA (reference sequence). This CDR3 is 12 amino acids long. The CDR3 bases are TGCAGTGCTCGGGACAGGCAAGAGACCCAGTACTTC. Translating it yields CSARDRQETQYF.

This clonotype was detected many times. V usage is TRBV28 and J usage is TRBJ2-5; TRBD1 agrees at 8 bases. Germline V gene sequence: CDR1 MDHEN, CDR2 SYDVKM. The CDR3 sequence is 14 residues long. V trimming: 4 bases; J trimming: 2 bases; junction bases outside the gene matches: 3. The CDR3 DNA sequence: TGTGCCAGCAGTTGGACAGGGATGCAAGAGACCCAGTACTTC. Protein: CASSWTGMQETQYF.

This rearrangement joins TRBV14 to TRBJ2-1; TRBD1 matches 7 bases. V was clipped by 1 base and J by 8 bases; unmatched bases: 8. The CDR3 sequence is 15 residues long. CDR1 and CDR2 from the germline V gene are SGHDN and FVKESK. The CDR3 DNA sequence: TGTGCCAGCAGCCAAGGCCCACAGGGGCGGTATGAGCAGTTCTTC. Protein product: CASSQGPQGRYEQFF.

Of note for this clonotype: A read error may be the cause here, since a much bigger clone is one base away. The J gene is TRBJ2-3, the V gene TRBV15; 7 bases map to TRBD2. The J call is doubtful: the DNA matches TRBJ2-7 better. The germline V gene has CDR1 LNHNV and CDR2 YYDKDF (reference sequence). The CDR3 contains 17 residues. The CDR3 sequence: CATSRDRPSGAYNEQYF. CDR3 nucleotides: TGTGCCACCAGCAGAGATAGGCCTAGCGGTGCGTACAATGAGCAGTACTTC.

This clonotype was found a few times. The chain links TRBV4-1 to TRBJ1-4, with D tentatively TRBD1 (5 bases). The ends were cut back, 1 base at V and 7 bases at J, with 7 bases in the middle. The CDR3 sequence is 13 residues long. Germline loops: CDR1 MGHRA, CDR2 YSYEKL. The CDR3: CASSQVGGEKLFF. The CDR3 nucleotides are TGCGCCAGCAGCCAAGTTGGGGGTGAAAAACTGTTTTTT.

The rearrangement links TRBV5-8 to TRBJ2-5; no clear D gene. CDR1 and CDR2 (germline): SGHTS, YDEGEE. V gave up 5 bases and J gave up 0 bases, with 8 bases separating them. This CDR3 is 13 amino acids long. The chain's CDR3 is CASSRRDQETQYF. The CDR3 DNA reads TGTGCCAGCAGTCGCCGGGACCAAGAGACCCAGTACTTC.

In its sample, this clonotype was seen many times. This chain connects TRBV20-1 to TRBJ2-1, with 7 bases aligning to TRBD2. The CDR3 has 13 residues. Germline values: CDR1 DFQATT, CDR2 SNEGSKA (reference sequence). The V and J ends lost 0 bases and 10 bases, in that order; junction bases with no gene match: 6. CDR3: CSAREGGLEEQFF. The CDR3 nucleotides are TGCAGTGCTAGAGAAGGCGGACTAGAGGAGCAGTTCTTC.

V usage is TRBV28 and J usage is TRBJ2-7, with D unclear. V was cut by 7 bases and J by 3 bases, with 19 bases left in between. The CDR3 consists of 15 residues. Germline-derived CDR1 and CDR2 are MDHEN and SYDVKM. Here the CDR3 DNA reads TGTGCCAGCAAAACATTGAGGCAGACCCTCTACGAGCAGTACTTC. Its translation is CASKTLRQTLYEQYF.

This clonotype has at least ten counts. V is TRBV11-2 and J is TRBJ2-5; D possibly corresponds to TRBD1 (6 bases). The length of the CDR3 is 15 residues. V dropped 1 base and J dropped 4 bases, with 13 bases sitting between them. Germline CDR1 is SGHAT and CDR2 is FQNNGV. CDR3 residues: CASSLAQGLGETQYF. CDR3 nucleotides: TGTGCCAGCAGCTTAGCCCAGGGGTTAGGAGAGACCCAGTACTTC.

This clonotype was seen ten or more times. This chain links TRBV28 with TRBJ2-1, with 13 bases matching TRBD2. CDR1 MDHEN and CDR2 SYDVKM come from the germline V gene. The CDR3 totals 17 residues. Losses at the gene ends were 5 bases for V and 9 bases for J; bases not matched to a gene: 13. CDR3 loop: CASSPNLGLAGVAEQFF. The CDR3 nucleotides read TGTGCCAGCAGTCCTAACCTCGGACTAGCGGGAGTAGCTGAGCAGTTCTTC.

This clonotype was found many times. V gene TRBV10-2 combines with J gene TRBJ2-7; 7 bases align to TRBD2. Germline V gives CDR1 WSHSY, CDR2 SAAADI. V shed 5 bases, J shed 2 bases, and the junction held 6 bases outside the gene matches. This CDR3 contains 14 residues. The DNA for the CDR3 is TGCGCCAGCAGTACCGGGACTACACCCTACGAGCAGTACTTC. Encoded protein: CASSTGTTPYEQYF.

The V call is TRBV19, the J call TRBJ1-4; D is unclear. The CDR3 runs to 17 residues. V lost 5 bases and J lost 0, with 16 bases in between. Germline V gene sequence: CDR1 LNHDA, CDR2 SQIVND (reference sequence). This CDR3 reads CASSVTRSAATNEKLFF. The CDR3 DNA follows: TGTGCCAGTAGTGTCACCCGGTCGGCCGCAACTAATGAAAAACTGTTTTTT.

This clonotype has ten or more counts. This sequence joins TRBV7-9 and TRBJ1-1; TRBD1 aligns across 12 bases. The germline gives CDR1 SEHNR, CDR2 FQNEAQ (reference sequence). The V and J ends lost 5 bases and 6 bases, in that order; junction bases with no gene match: 7. The CDR3 loop spans 15 amino acids. The DNA for the CDR3 is TGTGCCAGCAGCCCGGGACAGGGGGCGCTCCCTGAAGCTTTCTTT. As protein: CASSPGQGALPEAFF. Using reference TRBV7-9 and TRBJ1-1 for the parts outside the CDR3, the full variable domain is DTGVSQNPRHKITKRGQNVTFRCDPISEHNRLYWYRQTLGQGPEFLTYFQNEAQLEKSRLLSDRFSAERPKGSFSTLEIQRTEQGDSAMYLCASSPGQGALPEAFFGQGTRLTVV.

Comments on this clonotype: A read error may account for a junction end that differs from germline. The chain links TRBV25-1 to TRBJ1-4, with a possible D match to TRBD1 (5 bases). Germline CDR1 is MGHDK and CDR2 is SYGVNS. The CDR3 totals 18 residues. The CDR3 nucleotides read TGTGCCAGCAGTGAACCCCGACAGACGGTTCCAACTAATGAAGAACTGTTTTTT. Translation: CASSEPRQTVPTNEELFF.

The chain carries TRBV29-1 and TRBJ2-1; 8 nucleotides align to TRBD2. The CDR3 sequence is 13 residues long. J lost 5 bases, V lost 5 bases, and 5 bases had no gene match. Germline lookup yields CDR1 SQVTM and CDR2 ANQGSEA. The CDR3 DNA is TGCAGCGTTCTTAGCGGGACTGACAATGAGCAGTTCTTC. It translates to CSVLSGTDNEQFF.

This clonotype was observed at least ten times. This sequence joins TRBV3-1 and TRBJ1-1, with TRBD1 identical over 7 bases. Trimming removed 1 base from V and 1 base from J; junction bases left unmatched: 3. Germline V gene sequence: CDR1 LGHDT, CDR2 YNNKEL (reference sequence). There are 15 residues in the CDR3. In DNA form, the CDR3 reads TGTGCCAGCAGCCAAGCCCCAGGGGGGAACACTGAAGCTTTCTTT. It codes for CASSQAPGGNTEAFF.

This clonotype was detected many times. V usage is TRBV15 and J usage is TRBJ2-7; perhaps TRBD1 as D (6 bases). The V and J ends lost 2 bases and 3 bases respectively, with 11 bases between them. Per the germline V gene, CDR1 is LNHNV and CDR2 is YYDKDF (reference sequence). The CDR3 sequence is 14 residues long. The CDR3 region has the DNA TGTGCCACCAGCAGAAAGACAGGCGACTACGAGCAGTACTTC. Translation: CATSRKTGDYEQYF.

This clonotype came up a few times. Lacking the conserved final phenylalanine or tryptophan, this CDR3 likely reflects a read error. The gene calls are TRBV9 and TRBJ1-2; D unresolved. Germline values: CDR1 SGDLS, CDR2 YYNGEE. The CDR3 totals 14 residues. V was pared by 0 bases and J by 2 bases, with 8 bases between. CDR3 in DNA: TGTGCCAGCAGCGTAGCAGGAGGAAACTATGGCTACACCCTC. Its protein product is CASSVAGGNYGYTL.